The clone carrying this T cell receptor (beta chain) was counted once. Its antigen remains unknown. CDR1 and CDR2 from the germline V gene are SGHRS and YFSETQ. This CDR3 is 14 amino acids long. Trimming cost V 4 bases and J 1 base, with 11 bases left between them. Assay: immunoSEQ multiplex PCR; the TCRdb copy retains only in-frame clones and omits some. The sample has 55,000 to 70,000 clones, about 84% seen once. This sample stems from a study of OX40 agonist ivuxolimab in advanced cancers. Study-wide results and caveats: The study found among the lowest clonal expansion in partial responders at 0.1-3.0 mg/kg.

The source of this sequence is an adult with an advanced solid tumor such as melanoma, head and neck, liver or kidney cancer. Sequencing used CD4+ or CD8+ T cells sorted from blood, obtained in a trial of the OX40 agonist ivuxolimab. The chain is built from TRBV5-1 and TRBJ2-5; D not resolved. As DNA, the CDR3 is TGCGCCAGCAGCCCGCTTTGGTTCCAAGAGACCCAGTACTTC. Protein product: CASSPLWFQETQYF. The whole variable domain, remainder taken from reference TRBV5-1 and TRBJ2-5, is KAGVTQTPRYLIKTRGQQVTLSCSPISGHRSVSWYQQTPGQGLQFLFEYFSETQRNKGNFPGRFSGRQFSNSRSEMNVSTLELGDSALYLCASSPLWFQETQYFGPGTRLLVL.